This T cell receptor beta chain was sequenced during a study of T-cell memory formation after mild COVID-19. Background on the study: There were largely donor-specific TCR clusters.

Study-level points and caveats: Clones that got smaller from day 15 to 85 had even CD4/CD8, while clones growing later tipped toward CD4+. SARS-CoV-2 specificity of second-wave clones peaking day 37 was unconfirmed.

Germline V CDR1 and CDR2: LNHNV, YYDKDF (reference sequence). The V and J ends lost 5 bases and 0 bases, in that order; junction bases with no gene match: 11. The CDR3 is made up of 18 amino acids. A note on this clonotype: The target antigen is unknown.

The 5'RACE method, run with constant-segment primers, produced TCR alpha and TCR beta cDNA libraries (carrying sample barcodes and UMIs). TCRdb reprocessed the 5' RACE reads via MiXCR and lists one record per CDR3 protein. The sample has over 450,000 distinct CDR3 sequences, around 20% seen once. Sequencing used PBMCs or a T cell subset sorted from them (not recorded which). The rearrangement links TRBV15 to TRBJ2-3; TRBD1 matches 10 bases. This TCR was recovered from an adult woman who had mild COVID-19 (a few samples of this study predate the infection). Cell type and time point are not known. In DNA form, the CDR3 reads TGTGCCACCAGCCCCGCCCCCGGGACAGGGGTTAGCACAGATACGCAGTATTTT. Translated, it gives CATSPAPGTGVSTDTQYF.